This T cell receptor beta chain stems from a study of Graves' ophthalmopathy and Graves' hyperthyroidism. CDR3 length: 18 amino acids. The germline CDR1 and CDR2 sequences are MRHNA and SNTAGT. V dropped 4 bases and J dropped 6; count of bases not matched to a gene: 14. Study results and limitations: A majority of expanded thyroid clonotypes exceeding 0.001 frequency were likewise present in blood.

This clonotype was detected ten times or more. Its antigen is not identified. RNA served as the template for amplifying TCR beta CDR3 regions. The library came from an HTBI-primed first-round RT-PCR and a second-round multiplex PCR. TCRdb passed the multiplex PCR reads through MiXCR, listing each CDR3 protein once. The profile shows hundreds of thousands of distinct CDR3 sequences, about a fifth of them singletons. This chain connects TRBV6-4 to TRBJ2-5; 13 positions agree with TRBD2. What was sequenced was peripheral blood. This sequence originates from a woman between 18 and 29 years old with stable Graves' hyperthyroidism. Some clones in this sample may be carry-over from other donors' samples. The CDR3 DNA is TGTGCCAGCAGTGGCTCCGGGACTAGCGGGATCTTCTACAAGACCCAGTACTTC. It yields the protein CASSGSGTSGIFYKTQYF.